The 20 T cell receptor beta chains reported below all come from one sample, sequenced in a study of T-cell reconstitution after alpha-beta-depleted transplantation in children. Using unique molecular identifiers, the investigators prepared the TCRbeta library. TCRdb reprocessed the PCR reads via MiXCR and lists one record per CDR3 protein. The sample carries under 750,000 distinct CDR3 sequences, 23% recorded once. Here the sequenced sample was PBMCs, mostly from graft donor cells, taken 360 days after TCRalphabeta/CD19-depleted stem cell transplant. The origin of the receptors is a boy in the first two years of life who had a stem cell transplant for acute myeloid leukemia, so the T cells may come from the graft donor.

V is TRBV20-1 and J is TRBJ2-7, with D possibly being TRBD1 (6 bases). Germline V CDR1 and CDR2: DFQATT, SNEGSKA (reference sequence). The CDR3 covers 15 residues. With 5 bases removed from V and 3 bases from J, the gap between germline ends came to 20 bases. CDR3 protein: CSARSGTRADYEQYV. CDR3 nucleotide sequence: TGCAGTGCTCGTTCCGGGACAAGAGCCGACTACGAGCAGTACGTC.

The CDR3 spells CASSGGGGVQETQYF. CDR3 nucleotide sequence: TGTGCCAGCAGCGGGGGGGGCGGCGTACAAGAGACCCAGTACTTC. The chain uses TRBV9 and TRBJ2-5, with D perhaps matching TRBD2 (7 bases). Germline V gives CDR1 SGDLS, CDR2 YYNGEE. Trimming removed 3 bases from V and 2 bases from J, with 14 bases in between. This CDR3 spans 15 amino acids.

This chain joins TRBV12-3 or TRBV12-4 and TRBJ2-3; 13 bases are shared with TRBD2. V lost 5 bases, J lost 4 bases, and 6 bases stayed unmatched. The CDR3 runs to 16 residues. CDR3 region: CASSLTSGGVPDTQYF. The CDR3 DNA reads as TGTGCCAGCAGTCTCACTAGCGGGGGGGTCCCAGATACGCAGTATTTT.

This clonotype was observed once. V and J are TRBV5-1 and TRBJ2-3; a possible D gene is TRBD2 (6 bases). Germline V CDR1 and CDR2: SGHRS, YFSETQ. Trimming removed 6 bases at V and 2 bases at J, with 16 bases between. The CDR3 has 15 amino acids. The CDR3 loop is CASTLDGGITDTQYF. CDR3 coding DNA: TGCGCCAGCACCCTCGACGGGGGAATCACAGATACGCAGTATTTT.

The V and J genes are TRBV4-1 and TRBJ2-1; D remains unclear. Germline V gives CDR1 MGHRA, CDR2 YSYEKL. The CDR3 sequence is 16 residues long. V lost 1 base, J lost 4 bases, and 14 bases lay in between. The CDR3 nucleotides read TGCGCCAGCAGCCAAGGTAACCCGGTCGTTTACAATGAGCAGTTCTTC. It is translated as CASSQGNPVVYNEQFF.

The chain carries TRBV5-1 and TRBJ1-6; D is undetermined. CDR1 and CDR2 from the germline V gene are SGHRS and YFSETQ. The germline V and J ends were trimmed by 5 bases and 10 bases, with 19 bases remaining between them. The CDR3 consists of 15 residues. The CDR3 reads CASSVEGVVSSPLHF. CDR3 DNA sequence: TGCGCCAGCAGTGTCGAGGGAGTTGTATCCTCACCCCTCCACTTT.

The chain uses TRBV20-1 and TRBJ2-5; TRBD2 might be the D (6 bases). The CDR3 contains 15 residues. Germline V gene sequence: CDR1 DFQATT, CDR2 SNEGSKA (reference sequence). Trimming stripped 6 bases from V and 4 bases from J, with 21 bases between. The CDR3 loop reads CSAARPGGTGETQYF. The CDR3 DNA follows: TGCAGTGCAGCCCGCCCCGGCGGGACTGGAGAGACCCAGTACTTC.

This clonotype was recorded only once. An end of the junction differs from the germline gene, which may be a read error. The chain uses TRBV7-9 and TRBJ1-5; no clear D. Looked up from germline, CDR1 is SEHNR and CDR2 is FQNEAQ (reference sequence). CDR3 length equals 16 residues. The CDR3 coding sequence is TGTGCCAGCAGCCCTTCCGGTTGGGATAACAATCAGCCCCAGCATTTC. Residues: CASSPSGWDNNQPQHF.

The chain recombines TRBV4-3 with TRBJ1-4, with 7 bases that match TRBD1. J lost 8 bases, V lost 1 base, and 10 bases had no gene match. Germline V CDR1 and CDR2: LGHNA, YSLEER. The CDR3 is 16 residues long. The CDR3 sequence is CASSQANRGGNEKLFF. In DNA, the CDR3 is TGCGCCAGCAGCCAAGCCAACAGGGGAGGGAACGAAAAACTGTTTTTT.

This clonotype was found many times. The genes are TRBV20-1 and TRBJ1-1; D gene uncertain. Trimming stripped 1 base from V and 3 bases from J, with 9 bases between. CDR1 and CDR2 (germline): DFQATT, SNEGSKA (reference sequence). The CDR3 runs to 13 residues. The CDR3 coding sequence is TGCAGTGCTAGAGTATTCCCCTACACTGAAGCTTTCTTT. Protein product: CSARVFPYTEAFF.

The rearrangement links TRBV4-3 to TRBJ2-2, with no clear D. The CDR3 totals 17 residues. Trimming took 0 bases from V and 0 from J, leaving 11 bases between them. Per germline, CDR1 LGHNA and CDR2 YSLEER. The CDR3 DNA reads TGCGCCAGCAGCCAAGAAATTGGCAGCACGAACACCGGGGAGCTGTTTTTT. Translation: CASSQEIGSTNTGELFF.

This clonotype showed up just a few times. V is TRBV6-1 and J is TRBJ1-2; perhaps TRBD1 as D (5 bases). Germline V CDR1 and CDR2: MNHNS, SASEGT. The CDR3 covers 14 residues. V was cut by 5 bases and J by 3 bases, with 13 bases left in between. The CDR3 DNA follows: TGTGCCAGCAGTCGGGGGGGGAAGGACTATGGCTACACCTTC. Encoded protein: CASSRGGKDYGYTF.

This clonotype has at least ten counts. This chain connects TRBV4-1 to TRBJ1-5, with D perhaps matching TRBD1 (5 bases). In germline, CDR1 is MGHRA, CDR2 YSYEKL. V lost 0 bases, J lost 0 bases, and 9 bases lay in between. The CDR3 runs 16 residues. CDR3 sequence: CASSQDRDGSNQPQHF. The CDR3 DNA follows: TGCGCCAGCAGCCAAGATCGGGACGGTAGCAATCAGCCCCAGCATTTT.

This clonotype was seen more than once but under ten times. The chain couples TRBV29-1 to TRBJ2-1; D may be TRBD2 (5 bases). The CDR3 has 17 amino acids. Deletions cut 0 bases from V and 7 bases from J, with 22 bases between. CDR1 and CDR2 (germline): SQVTM, ANQGSEA. This CDR3 reads CSVEDRRILAIGNEQFF. In nucleotides, the CDR3 is TGCAGCGTTGAAGACCGCAGGATCCTAGCAATTGGGAATGAGCAGTTCTTC.

In its sample, this clonotype was seen a few times. This chain uses TRBV7-2 with TRBJ2-1; 16 positions agree with TRBD2. After removal of 3 bases from V and 7 bases from J, the junction contained 9 bases not matched to a gene. The CDR3 totals 18 residues. Germline-derived CDR1 and CDR2 are SGHTA and FQGNSA. Here the CDR3 DNA reads TGTGCCAGCAGCTTCCCGGGACTAGCGGGGGGGGACTTTAATGAGCAGTTCTTC. This translates into CASSFPGLAGGDFNEQFF.

On this clonotype itself: A much larger clonotype is one base distant, so this may be a read error. The gene calls are TRBV20-1 and TRBJ2-1; D possibly corresponds to TRBD1 (5 bases). CDR1 and CDR2 (germline): DFQATT, SNEGSKA (reference sequence). The CDR3 covers 10 residues. The V and J ends lost 3 bases and 8 bases respectively, with 5 bases between them. The CDR3 loop is CSARGHEQFF. The CDR3 DNA follows: TGCAGTGCTAGGGGGCATGAGCAGTTCTTC.

This clonotype turned up a few times. The CDR3 sequence is CASSLARDIVEQYF. The CDR3 nucleotides are TGTGCCAGCAGTTTAGCCCGGGACATCGTCGAGCAGTACTTC. The chain uses TRBV12-3 or TRBV12-4 and TRBJ2-7; a weak D match, TRBD1 (6 bases). CDR3 length equals 14 residues. Trimming stripped 0 bases from V and 6 bases from J, with 12 bases between.

This clonotype has a count of ten or more. The chain has TRBV20-1 and TRBJ2-7, with a weak D call TRBD2 (5 bases). Between the trimmed V and J ends, which lost 3 bases and 7 bases, there was a span of 16 bases. This CDR3 is 13 amino acids long. Germline CDR1 reads DFQATT; CDR2 reads SNEGSKA (reference sequence). CDR3 bases: TGCAGTGCTAGTAGGAGCGCCCGAGGGGAGCAGTACGTC. Translating it yields CSASRSARGEQYV.

The rearrangement links TRBV7-6 to TRBJ2-2; D gene ambiguous. Germline CDR1 is SGHVS and CDR2 is FNYEAQ. The CDR3 extends over 16 amino acids. Trimming stripped 8 bases from V and 2 bases from J, with 18 bases between. CDR3 nucleotide sequence: TGTGCCAGCCCCCCCCCCATACAGAATAACACCGGGGAGCTGTTTTTT. This encodes CASPPPIQNNTGELFF.

This clonotype has just a few counts. The rearrangement links TRBV20-1 to TRBJ2-4; TRBD1 matches 10 bases. From germline, CDR1 is DFQATT and CDR2 SNEGSKA (reference sequence). The trim removed 5 bases at V and 7 bases at J, leaving 5 bases unmatched. The CDR3 spans 13 residues. CDR3 DNA sequence: TGCAGTGCTCGAGGACAGGGGGAGAACATTCAGTACTTC. It encodes CSARGQGENIQYF.